This TCR beta chain stems from a study of patients and donors after allogeneic stem cell transplantation. TCRdb reprocessed the RT-PCR reads with MiXCR, giving one entry per CDR3 protein. The sample has roughly 940,000 distinct CDR3 sequences; roughly 18% are singletons. Germline lookup yields CDR1 SQVTM and CDR2 ANQGSEA. This CDR3 region has 15 residues. The trim removed 4 bases at V and 1 base at J, leaving 9 bases unmatched. The chain uses TRBV29-1 and TRBJ1-1, with 7 bases that match TRBD1. This clonotype was sampled from a human donor who was either an allogeneic HSCT recipient or a stem cell or donor lymphocyte infusion donor (not recorded which). It is not recorded whose cells these are; they may come from a transplant donor. Sample: blood, either unsorted or a sorted T cell fraction (not recorded which). CDR3 residues: CSVAVPGQRNTEAFF. In DNA form, the CDR3 reads TGCAGCGTTGCAGTACCGGGACAGAGGAACACTGAAGCTTTCTTT.